The 24 T cell receptor beta chains in this list originate from one sample, sequenced in a study of blood T cell repertoires in COVID-19. Libraries were prepared by immunoSEQ multiplex PCR; TCRdb keeps only in-frame clonotypes and omits some of them. The sample consists of 65,000 or so clones, 75% to 90% of them appearing once. Material: peripheral blood. Receptors originate from a man older than 75 with acute or convalescent COVID-19.

The chain has TRBV5-5 and TRBJ1-5; TRBD1 is a possible D gene (6 bases). Trimming took off 4 bases at V and 3 bases at J, with 14 bases between the two ends. The CDR3 runs 15 residues. Germline assignment: CDR1 SGHKS and CDR2 YYEKEE (reference sequence). The CDR3 bases are TGTGCCAGCAGCCTACTGGGACACAACAATCAGCCCCAGCATTTT. Translated, it gives CASSLLGHNNQPQHF.

In this sample, this clone turned up a few times. The V call is TRBV15, the J call TRBJ1-2, with a possible D match to TRBD1 (5 bases). Germline V lookup: CDR1 LNHNV, CDR2 YYDKDF (reference sequence). V gave up 5 bases and J gave up 8 bases, with 15 bases separating them. The CDR3 extends over 13 amino acids. This chain's CDR3 is CATSGGTYRGYTF. CDR3 bases: TGTGCCACCAGCGGCGGGACTTATCGGGGCTACACCTTC. Supplemented by reference TRBV15 and TRBJ1-2, the full variable domain reads DAMVIQNPRYQVTQFGKPVTLSCSQTLNHNVMYWYQQKSSQAPKLLFHYYDKDFNNEADTPDNFQSRRPNTSFCFLDIRSPGLGDTAMYLCATSGGTYRGYTFGSGTRLTVV.

This clone was seen only a few times. The V call is TRBV9, the J call TRBJ2-2; unclear D gene. CDR1 is SGDLS and CDR2 is YYNGEE in the germline V gene. CDR3 length: 15 residues. Trimming removed 3 bases from V and 1 base from J, with 10 bases in between. Written as DNA, the CDR3 is TGTGCCAGCAGCGCCAAACTACAGAACACCGGGGAGCTGTTTTTT. Translated, it gives CASSAKLQNTGELFF.

J is TRBJ2-5 and V is TRBV2; 12 positions match TRBD2. Per germline, CDR1 SNHLY and CDR2 FYNNEI. The V segment lost 7 bases and the J segment 0 bases; nucleotides outside the gene matches: 6. The CDR3 spans 16 residues. The CDR3 sequence is CASKLRLAGDQETQYF. In DNA, the CDR3 is TGTGCCAGCAAATTAAGACTAGCGGGGGACCAAGAGACCCAGTACTTC.

The chain carries TRBV2 and TRBJ1-2; weak D call: TRBD1 (6 bases). Between the trimmed V and J ends, which lost 9 bases and 4 bases, there was a span of 12 bases. The CDR3 totals 12 residues. The germline V gene has CDR1 SNHLY and CDR2 FYNNEI. The CDR3 nucleotides read TGTGCCAGTACTCTACAGGGCTATGGCTACACCTTC. Translating it yields CASTLQGYGYTF.

This clone was observed a few times. This chain uses TRBV5-1 with TRBJ1-5; D not certain. V lost 5 bases to trimming and J lost 3 bases, with 15 bases between them. Per the germline V gene, CDR1 is SGHRS and CDR2 is YFSETQ. CDR3 length: 15 amino acids. As DNA, the CDR3 is TGCGCCAGCAGGGAAGGACTTTCTCCCAATCAGCCCCAGCATTTT. Translation: CASREGLSPNQPQHF.

The chain is built from TRBV30 and TRBJ1-2; the D is unclear. Germline V gives CDR1 GTSNPN, CDR2 SVGIG (reference sequence). The CDR3 is 16 amino acids. V lost 4 bases and J lost 8, with 26 bases in between. DNA for the CDR3: TGTGCCTGGAAGAAGTCGGGAAGGACGAGGATCTGGGGCTACACCTTC. This gives the protein CAWKKSGRTRIWGYTF.

The V and J genes are TRBV5-4 and TRBJ2-1; 10 bases fit TRBD1. Germline values: CDR1 SGHNT, CDR2 YYREEE (reference sequence). V trimming: 3 bases; J trimming: 6 bases; junction bases outside the gene matches: 9. CDR3 size: 16 residues. Written as DNA, the CDR3 is TGTGCCAGCAGCTCCCGGACAGGGGGAGTCGGCAATGAGCAGTTCTTC. It translates to CASSSRTGGVGNEQFF.

The chain is built from TRBV6-5 and TRBJ2-3, with a tentative D call TRBD2 (6 bases). Germline-derived CDR1 and CDR2 are MNHEY and SVGAGI. The CDR3 has 16 amino acids. V lost 0 bases and J 4 bases, leaving 14 bases between the germline ends. The CDR3 DNA is TGTGCCAGCAGTTACTCCGGGACTTCCCGGGCAGATACGCAGTATTTT. This gives the protein CASSYSGTSRADTQYF.

V usage is TRBV3-1 (or the pseudogene TRBV3-2) and J usage is TRBJ2-5; 8 nucleotides match TRBD2. The CDR3 is made up of 16 amino acids. The V gene's germline CDR1 is LGHDT and CDR2 YNNKEL (reference sequence). The J segment lost 2 bases and the V segment lost 3 bases, leaving 8 bases of the junction unmatched. The CDR3 sequence: CASSHPQTGGQETQYF. In DNA form, the CDR3 reads TGTGCCAGCAGCCACCCCCAGACGGGAGGGCAAGAGACCCAGTACTTC.

This clone was picked up a small number of times. The chain employs TRBV10-3 and TRBJ1-5; D gene ambiguous. Trimming shortened V by 6 bases and J by 3 bases, and 9 bases separated the two germline ends. The CDR3 length is 13 residues. Germline lookup yields CDR1 ENHRY and CDR2 SYGVKD. In DNA, the CDR3 is TGTGCCATCAGCGCCGGTCCCAATCAGCCCCAGCATTTT. Translating gives CAISAGPNQPQHF.

The rearrangement links TRBV7-9 to TRBJ1-4; perhaps TRBD1 as D (5 bases). V lost 3 bases to trimming and J lost 3 bases, with 11 bases between them. Germline values: CDR1 SEHNR, CDR2 FQNEAQ (reference sequence). The length of the CDR3 is 15 residues. The CDR3 reads CASSFTGRPNEKLFF. The CDR3 nucleotides are TGTGCCAGCAGCTTCACAGGCCGACCTAATGAAAAACTGTTTTTT. Using reference TRBV7-9 and TRBJ1-4 for the parts outside the CDR3, the full variable domain is DTGVSQNPRHKITKRGQNVTFRCDPISEHNRLYWYRQTLGQGPEFLTYFQNEAQLEKSRLLSDRFSAERPKGSFSTLEIQRTEQGDSAMYLCASSFTGRPNEKLFFGSGTQLSVL.

This chain connects TRBV3-1 (or the pseudogene TRBV3-2) to TRBJ2-7, with 9 bases aligning to TRBD1. The CDR3 covers 15 residues. Germline V gene data show CDR1 as LGHDT and CDR2 as YNNKEL (reference sequence). Unmatched junction bases numbered 7, after V lost 5 bases and J lost 2 bases. CDR3 sequence: CASSSRDRAPYEQYF. The DNA of the CDR3 is TGTGCCAGCAGCAGCCGGGACAGGGCGCCCTACGAGCAGTACTTC.

The rearrangement uses TRBV27 and TRBJ2-3; tentatively, D is TRBD2 (6 bases). There are 14 residues in the CDR3. The ends were cut back, 3 bases at V and 2 bases at J, with 9 bases in the middle. Germline V lookup: CDR1 MNHEY, CDR2 SMNVEV (reference sequence). Written as DNA, the CDR3 is TGTGCCAGCAGTTTCCGGGAGAACACAGATACGCAGTATTTT. It is translated as CASSFRENTDTQYF.

With respect to this clone: The sample has other DNA sequences that encode this CDR3 too. The chain is built from TRBV6-5 and TRBJ2-1; D possibly corresponds to TRBD2 (5 bases). The CDR3 contains 15 residues. The V gene lost 0 bases and the J gene lost 3 bases, with 9 bases spanning the gap. Germline V gene data show CDR1 as MNHEY and CDR2 as SVGAGI. In DNA form, the CDR3 reads TGTGCCAGCAGTTACTCCCGCACTAGCTACAATGAGCAGTTCTTC. Translation gives CASSYSRTSYNEQFF.

The chain joins TRBV30 to TRBJ1-5; 8 bases are a match to TRBD1. Germline V gives CDR1 GTSNPN, CDR2 SVGIG (reference sequence). V gave up 3 bases and J gave up 7 bases; unmatched junction bases: 8. The CDR3 loop spans 14 amino acids. The CDR3 coding sequence is TGTGCCTGGAGCCGAGGACAGGGTATACAGCCCCAGCATTTT. The encoded protein is CAWSRGQGIQPQHF. The whole variable domain, filled in from reference TRBV30 and TRBJ1-5, reads SQTIHQWPATLVQPVGSPLSLECTVEGTSNPNLYWYRQAAGRGLQLLFYSVGIGQISSEVPQNLSASRPQDRQFILSSKKLLLSDSGFYLCAWSRGQGIQPQHFGDGTRLSIL.

V gene TRBV6-6 combines with J gene TRBJ1-2; no firm D call. Germline assignment: CDR1 MNHNY and CDR2 SVGAGI (reference sequence). The CDR3 has 14 residues. V lost 5 bases to trimming and J lost 8 bases, with 18 bases between them. CDR3 DNA sequence: TGTGCCAGCAGTAAGCTCCAGACGGCGGAGGGCTACACCTTC. This sequence encodes CASSKLQTAEGYTF.

This clone was seen a handful of times. The chain is built from TRBV11-2 and TRBJ2-4; a possible D gene is TRBD2 (5 bases). CDR3 length equals 15 residues. Germline assignment: CDR1 SGHAT and CDR2 FQNNGV. The V and J ends lost 0 bases and 0 bases respectively, with 6 bases between them. CDR3 loop: CASSLDGLAKNIQYF. The CDR3 DNA reads as TGTGCCAGCAGCTTAGATGGACTAGCCAAAAACATTCAGTACTTC.

This clone was seen a few times. The chain combines TRBV13 with TRBJ1-2; tentatively, D is TRBD1 (6 bases). This CDR3 has 15 amino acids. In germline, CDR1 is PRHDT, CDR2 FYEKMQ (reference sequence). Trimming stripped 5 bases from V and 4 bases from J, with 17 bases between. The CDR3 spells CASSERGGWVYGYTF. The CDR3 DNA is TGTGCCAGCAGCGAAAGGGGGGGCTGGGTCTATGGCTACACCTTC.

The V call is TRBV29-1, the J call TRBJ2-7, with 8 bases that match TRBD1. This CDR3 has 13 residues. Per the germline V gene, CDR1 is SQVTM and CDR2 is ANQGSEA. Trimming cost V 5 bases and J 7 bases; bases outside gene matches: 10. The CDR3 region is CSVTRTGNREQYF. The DNA of the CDR3 is TGCAGCGTTACAAGGACAGGGAATCGTGAGCAGTACTTC.

CDR3 DNA sequence: TGTGCCAGCAGCTTGGATTGGACAGGGGGTCAATCACCCCTCCACTTT. This encodes CASSLDWTGGQSPLHF. The chain is built from TRBV7-8 and TRBJ1-6, with 10 bases aligning to TRBD1. J lost 10 bases, V lost 3 bases, and 9 bases had no gene match. The CDR3 is made up of 16 amino acids. Germline V gene lookup returns CDR1 SGHVS and CDR2 FQNEAQ. The variable domain in full, with the rest retrieved from reference TRBV7-8 and TRBJ1-6, is GAGVSQSPRYKVAKRGQDVALRCDPISGHVSLFWYQQALGQGPEFLTYFQNEAQLDKSGLPSDRFFAERPEGSVSTLKIQRTQQEDSAVYLCASSLDWTGGQSPLHFGNGTRLTVT.

CDR3 DNA sequence: TGTGCCAGCAGCCAAGCCTCTAGCGGGGGGCAGAATGAGCAGTTCTTC. Amino acid sequence: CASSQASSGGQNEQFF. The chain uses TRBV4-2 and TRBJ2-1; 11 bases agree with TRBD2. J lost 7 bases, V lost 1 base, and 6 bases had no gene match. CDR1 LGHNA and CDR2 YNFKEQ come from the germline V gene. The CDR3 loop spans 16 amino acids.

The chain employs TRBV3-1 (or the pseudogene TRBV3-2) and TRBJ2-4, with D possibly being TRBD2 (6 bases). Trimming stripped 4 bases from V and 7 bases from J, with 17 bases between. The CDR3 is 15 residues long. Germline V gene sequence: CDR1 LGHDT, CDR2 YNNKEL (reference sequence). CDR3 protein: CASSPEGFYSNIQYF. The CDR3 bases are TGTGCCAGCAGCCCGGAGGGGTTTTATTCGAACATTCAGTACTTC.

This chain uses TRBV11-3 with TRBJ2-2, with TRBD2 matching over 9 bases. The CDR3 spans 19 residues. Germline V gene sequence: CDR1 SGHNT, CDR2 YENEEA. V dropped 0 bases and J dropped 3; count of bases not matched to a gene: 11. Here the CDR3 DNA reads TGTGCCAGCAGCTTAGATGCAATAGCGGGGGCTTTTTACACCGGGGAGCTGTTTTTT. Translating it yields CASSLDAIAGAFYTGELFF.